Each of the 29 T cell receptor beta chains below was sequenced from the same sample in a study of T cells after yellow fever vaccination (dated by TCRdb to between 2017 and 2020). The label giving this sample's treatment or condition can be read as: live attenuated yellow fever vaccine strain. Libraries came from 5' RACE. The reads were generated on an Illumina NovaSeq 6000. TCRdb passed the public sequencing reads through fastp at Q25 and MiXCR, retaining productive beta sequences. Every entry covers one CDR3 protein and lists the most common genes and DNA from its rows. The sample data list around 320,000 distinct CDR3 sequences, and about 10% of these were observed just once. The top ten hold approximately 3% of the sample. The specimen was CD4+ T cells sorted from PBMCs, collected 45 days after the yellow fever booster vaccination. The source is a man aged 18 to 35 who received the YFV17D yellow fever vaccine.

This clonotype has more than one count but fewer than ten. The V call is TRBV20-1, the J call TRBJ1-5, with a possible D match to TRBD1 (6 bases). CDR1 DFQATT and CDR2 SNEGSKA come from the germline V gene (reference sequence). Trimming took 6 bases from V and 2 from J, leaving 11 bases between them. The CDR3 spans 13 residues. As DNA, the CDR3 is TGCAGTGCCCTAGGGGGGGGCAATCAGCCCCAGCATTTT. The encoded protein is CSALGGGNQPQHF.

This clonotype showed up many times. The chain uses TRBV7-2 and TRBJ2-1, with 7 nucleotides matching TRBD2. Germline CDR1 and CDR2: SGHTA and FQGNSA. The CDR3 runs 15 residues. J was trimmed by 7 bases and V by 2 bases; bases with no gene match: 8. This CDR3 reads CASSLFAGVGNEQFF. The DNA of the CDR3 is TGTGCCAGCAGCTTATTTGCGGGGGTCGGTAATGAGCAGTTCTTC.

This chain links TRBV2 with TRBJ1-3; D is unresolved. The CDR3 is 13 residues long. The germline gives CDR1 SNHLY, CDR2 FYNNEI. Trimming removed 8 bases at V and 0 bases at J, with 8 bases between. CDR3 residues: CASGRNSGNTIYF. The DNA for the CDR3 is TGTGCCAGCGGAAGAAACTCTGGAAACACCATATATTTT.

V and J are TRBV5-1 and TRBJ2-2; 13 bases align to TRBD2. Looked up from germline, CDR1 is SGHRS and CDR2 is YFSETQ. This CDR3 has 17 amino acids. Germline trimming cut 3 bases from V and 0 bases from J; bases unmatched to any gene: 2. CDR3 coding DNA: TGCGCCAGCAGCTGGGGGACTAGCGGGGCGAACACCGGGGAGCTGTTTTTT. Residues: CASSWGTSGANTGELFF.

V usage is TRBV6-2 or TRBV6-3 and J usage is TRBJ1-1, with D uncertain. The CDR3 length is 15 residues. V dropped 2 bases and J dropped 5 bases, with 15 bases sitting between them. Germline assignment: CDR1 MNHEY and CDR2 SVGEGT. The CDR3 DNA reads TGTGCCAGCAGTTACGTTTACGGCGGTTGGACTGAAGCTTTCTTT. The encoded protein is CASSYVYGGWTEAFF.

In this sample, this clonotype turned up many times. The chain is built from TRBV19 and TRBJ1-2; maybe TRBD1 (5 bases). Germline CDR1 and CDR2: LNHDA and SQIVND (reference sequence). The length of the CDR3 is 13 residues. Trimming stripped 2 bases from V and 4 bases from J, with 8 bases between. CDR3 sequence: CASSIPGSYGYTF. CDR3 nucleotide sequence: TGTGCCAGTAGTATACCAGGGAGCTATGGCTACACCTTC.

V usage is TRBV14 and J usage is TRBJ2-2; 9 nucleotides line up with TRBD2. After removal of 0 bases from V and 5 bases from J, the junction contained 7 bases not matched to a gene. CDR3 length: 17 residues. In germline, CDR1 is SGHDN, CDR2 FVKESK. Written as DNA, the CDR3 is TGTGCCAGCAGCCAAGATCTCACTAGCGGGTTTACCGGGGAGCTGTTTTTT. This translates into CASSQDLTSGFTGELFF.

The chain carries TRBV7-8 and TRBJ1-2; weak D call: TRBD1 (5 bases). The CDR3 is 15 residues long. Germline-derived CDR1 and CDR2 are SGHVS and FQNEAQ. V lost 4 bases and J lost 2, with 14 bases in between. Here the CDR3 reads CASSSAGRGNYGYTF. Written as DNA, the CDR3 is TGTGCCAGCAGCTCAGCAGGAAGGGGAAACTATGGCTACACCTTC.

This chain joins TRBV5-6 and TRBJ2-1; no definite D call. The CDR3 consists of 15 residues. Trimming took 4 bases from V and 2 from J, leaving 13 bases between them. Germline CDR1 SGHDT, CDR2 YYEEEE. This chain's CDR3 is CASSILRLAYNEQFF. As DNA, the CDR3 is TGTGCCAGCAGCATACTTCGCCTCGCCTACAATGAGCAGTTCTTC.

J is TRBJ2-7 and V is TRBV27; D ambiguous. With 2 bases removed from V and 3 bases from J, the gap between germline ends came to 8 bases. The germline V gene encodes CDR1 MNHEY and CDR2 SMNVEV (reference sequence). The CDR3 is 13 amino acids. The CDR3: CASSLHPDYEQYV. The CDR3 coding sequence is TGTGCCAGCAGTTTACATCCCGACTACGAGCAGTACGTC.

V is TRBV6-2 or TRBV6-3 and J is TRBJ2-2, with no clear D. The CDR3 contains 14 residues. V was trimmed by 2 bases and J by 7 bases, leaving 11 bases between them. Germline lookup yields CDR1 MNHEY and CDR2 SVGEGT. The DNA for the CDR3 is TGTGCCAGCAGTTACGGCGCTTTGGGCGGGGAGCTGTTTTTT. Residues: CASSYGALGGELFF.

This clonotype was found many times. V gene TRBV7-8 combines with J gene TRBJ1-4; the D is unclear. The CDR3 consists of 16 residues. V dropped 6 bases and J dropped 7 bases, with 21 bases sitting between them. Germline CDR1 and CDR2: SGHVS and FQNEAQ. CDR3 loop: CASSSRGGNSVEKLFF. CDR3 in DNA: TGTGCCAGCAGTTCCCGGGGAGGGAATAGCGTTGAAAAACTGTTTTTT.

This clonotype has more than one count but fewer than ten. This CDR3 reads CASSSLQGPPEAFF. CDR3 nucleotides: TGCGCCAGCAGCTCTTTACAGGGTCCCCCTGAAGCTTTCTTT. This chain uses TRBV5-1 with TRBJ1-1; D possibly corresponds to TRBD1 (6 bases). The germline V and J ends were trimmed by 3 bases and 6 bases, with 15 bases remaining between them. Germline V CDR1 and CDR2: SGHRS, YFSETQ. This CDR3 contains 14 residues. The full variable domain, in which reference TRBV5-1 and TRBJ1-1 provide the parts outside the CDR3, is KAGVTQTPRYLIKTRGQQVTLSCSPISGHRSVSWYQQTPGQGLQFLFEYFSETQRNKGNFPGRFSGRQFSNSRSEMNVSTLELGDSALYLCASSSLQGPPEAFFGQGTRLTVV.

Concerning this clonotype: The conserved final phenylalanine or tryptophan is absent from the CDR3, which likely points to a read error. It is unclear where the CDR3 begins or ends on the DNA, so no DNA is shown, and the CDR3 is as TCRdb lists it. V gene TRBV7-2 combines with J gene TRBJ1-2; the table's D call TRBD1 went unverified against the DNA. The germline CDR1 and CDR2 sequences are SGHTA and FQGNSA. The CDR3 is 13 amino acids in total, end residues counted. The CDR3 loop reads CASSLARDRGQAI.

The chain employs TRBV6-2 or TRBV6-3 and TRBJ1-1; possibly TRBD1 for D (6 bases). Germline V gives CDR1 MNHEY, CDR2 SVGEGT. Trimming took off 0 bases at V and 11 bases at J, with 13 bases between the two ends. The CDR3 is made up of 13 amino acids. CDR3 protein: CASSYSGHPLAFF. CDR3 nucleotides: TGTGCCAGCAGTTACTCGGGACACCCCTTGGCTTTCTTT.

The table lists this clonotype with many counts. The V call is TRBV30, the J call TRBJ2-6; D remains ambiguous. CDR3 length: 11 residues. With 5 bases removed from V and 7 bases from J, the gap between germline ends came to 6 bases. Germline CDR1 is GTSNPN and CDR2 is SVGIG (reference sequence). The CDR3 coding sequence is TGTGCCTGGGAAATTGCCAACGTCCTGACTTTC. Protein product: CAWEIANVLTF.

J is TRBJ2-1 and V is TRBV3-1, with D possibly TRBD1 on 6 matching bases. With 1 base removed from V and 8 bases from J, the gap between germline ends came to 12 bases. The germline gives CDR1 LGHDT, CDR2 YNNKEL (reference sequence). The CDR3 runs 14 residues. The chain's CDR3 is CASSQVRGGHEQFF. The CDR3 coding sequence is TGTGCCAGCAGCCAAGTCCGAGGGGGTCATGAGCAGTTCTTC.

The chain carries TRBV2 and TRBJ1-5; D unclear. Trimming pared 4 bases from V and 3 bases from J, leaving 10 bases between. Germline V lookup: CDR1 SNHLY, CDR2 FYNNEI. This CDR3 has 14 amino acids. The CDR3 is CASSAQTFNQPQHF. The CDR3 nucleotides are TGTGCCAGCAGTGCACAGACCTTCAATCAGCCCCAGCATTTT.

This clonotype was detected only a few times. This sequence joins TRBV5-1 and TRBJ2-7; 7 positions agree with TRBD1. Trimming took 0 bases from V and 3 from J; bases not matched to a gene: 9. The length of the CDR3 is 16 residues. The V gene's germline CDR1 is SGHRS and CDR2 YFSETQ. The CDR3 sequence: CASSLGISQGIYEQYV. In nucleotides, the CDR3 is TGCGCCAGCAGCTTGGGAATATCACAGGGGATCTACGAGCAGTACGTC.

The chain has TRBV20-1 and TRBJ2-2; D tentatively reads TRBD1 or TRBD2 (5 bases each). V lost 6 bases and J 8 bases, leaving 22 bases between the germline ends. CDR1 is DFQATT, CDR2 SNEGSKA, per germline (reference sequence). The CDR3 length is 15 residues. The CDR3, as DNA: TGCAGTGCGACACTATTGGGACGGGATAGGGGGGAGCTGTTTTTT. Translated, it gives CSATLLGRDRGELFF.

This clonotype was counted many times. The chain employs TRBV5-1 and TRBJ1-2; TRBD1 agrees at 8 bases. Germline lookup yields CDR1 SGHRS and CDR2 YFSETQ. The CDR3 contains 14 residues. V was pared by 4 bases and J by 6 bases, with 8 bases of the junction left unmatched. CDR3 nucleotides: TGCGCCAGCAGCCTGACGGACAGGGTGGATGGCTACACCTTC. Encoded protein: CASSLTDRVDGYTF.

Ten or more counts support this clonotype. The J gene is TRBJ1-4, the V gene TRBV4-3; D is undetermined. This CDR3 comprises 13 residues. V lost 0 bases, J lost 6 bases, and 5 bases lay in between. Germline V gives CDR1 LGHNA, CDR2 YSLEER. The CDR3 loop is CASSQDTHEKLFF. CDR3 sequence (DNA): TGCGCCAGCAGCCAAGATACCCATGAAAAACTGTTTTTT.

A few counts support this clonotype. This chain connects TRBV4-2 to TRBJ1-5; D unresolved. The germline gives CDR1 LGHNA, CDR2 YNFKEQ. The CDR3 runs to 15 residues. V was shortened by 1 base and J by 0 bases, with 7 bases between the two germline ends. Here the CDR3 reads CASSQGQNSNQPQHF. Written as DNA, the CDR3 is TGTGCCAGCAGCCAAGGGCAAAATAGCAATCAGCCCCAGCATTTT.

In this sample, this clonotype turned up a few times. The V and J genes are TRBV7-9 and TRBJ2-1; no definite D call. This CDR3 has 14 residues. Germline CDR1 and CDR2: SEHNR and FQNEAQ (reference sequence). Trimming shortened V by 1 base and J by 10 bases, and 14 bases separated the two germline ends. CDR3 nucleotides: TGTGCCAGCAGCTTAGAGGTTTGGCTCAAGGAGCAGTTCTTC. It translates to CASSLEVWLKEQFF.

This clonotype was counted many times. The chain uses TRBV6-2 or TRBV6-3 and TRBJ2-1, with D tentatively TRBD2 (5 bases). The V end was cut by 0 bases, the J end by 6 bases, with 15 bases between. Germline V gives CDR1 MNHEY, CDR2 SVGEGT. CDR3 length: 16 amino acids. CDR3 DNA sequence: TGTGCCAGCAGTTACTCTGCGGGCCCCCTGGTCAATGAGCAGTTCTTC. It codes for CASSYSAGPLVNEQFF.

There are a few counts of this clonotype. The rearrangement uses TRBV12-3 or TRBV12-4 and TRBJ2-7, with D possibly matching TRBD1 (6 bases). CDR3 length: 14 amino acids. V lost 3 bases and J 5 bases, leaving 14 bases between the germline ends. In nucleotides, the CDR3 is TGTGCCAGCAGTTTTTTAGGGGGTTCCCACGAGCAGTACTTC. Protein sequence: CASSFLGGSHEQYF.

The chain combines TRBV6-2 or TRBV6-3 with TRBJ1-1; D gene ambiguous. This CDR3 is 14 amino acids long. V lost 5 bases and J 5 bases, leaving 15 bases between the germline ends. Germline V gene lookup returns CDR1 MNHEY and CDR2 SVGEGT. The CDR3 DNA reads TGTGCCAGCAGTAACGGCGCGGGAGCAACTGAAGCTTTCTTT. It encodes CASSNGAGATEAFF.

The chain joins TRBV4-3 to TRBJ2-5; 9 bases agree with TRBD2. The CDR3 contains 17 residues. The J segment lost 5 bases and the V segment lost 0 bases, leaving 10 bases of the junction unmatched. Germline V gene data show CDR1 as LGHNA and CDR2 as YSLEER. The CDR3 spells CASSQEVLRGGRETQYF. CDR3 nucleotide sequence: TGCGCCAGCAGCCAAGAAGTACTGCGGGGGGGCAGGGAGACCCAGTACTTC.

This clonotype was found many times. CDR3 nucleotides: TGTGCCAGCAGCTTCGACAGCAATCAGCCCCAGCATTTT. Its protein is CASSFDSNQPQHF. This chain uses TRBV7-2 with TRBJ1-5; D unresolved. V was cut by 3 bases and J by 1 base, with 4 bases left in between. The CDR3 sequence is 13 residues long. In germline, CDR1 is SGHTA, CDR2 FQGNSA.